This TCR beta chain derives from a study of shared clonotypes between healthy human individuals. On the study more broadly: Aged between 18 and 49, the donors were a couple of women and three men. Three plates each covered CD4 naive and memory; CD8 naive two, CD8 memory one. Study-wide findings and caveats: Larger richness was generally estimated for naive than memory subsets.

Assay used: immunoSEQ multiplex PCR; TCRdb lists only in-frame clones, some missing. The sample lists over a million clones; approximately 80% were seen once. With respect to this clone: Its antigen is still unknown. Distinct nucleotide sequences in the sample also encode this CDR3.

J lost 8 bases, V lost 6 bases, and 6 bases had no gene match. The length of the CDR3 is 12 residues. Looked up from germline, CDR1 is MNHEY and CDR2 is SMNVEV (reference sequence). This sequence originates from a man between 18 and 29 years old in good health. Some clones in this sample may be carry-over from other donors' samples. Sequencing input: memory CD4+ T cells from PBMCs. Subset given: CD45RA-negative fraction. The J gene is TRBJ1-2, the V gene TRBV27; 7 bases line up with TRBD1. The CDR3: CASRRQGGGYTF. Written as DNA, the CDR3 is TGTGCCAGCAGACGACAGGGCGGCGGCTACACCTTC.